The clone carrying this TCR beta chain was found a few times. Its cognate antigen is unknown. The data stem from a study of T cells in Graves' hyperthyroidism and ophthalmopathy. Overall study findings and caveats: A model of 13 V-J pairs discriminated ophthalmopathy from stable hyperthyroidism.

Patients aged 18 to 65 had newly diagnosed hyperthyroidism of under 2 months' duration. Amplification of TCR beta CDR3 regions used RNA as the template. HTBI primers drove first-round RT-PCR of the TCR CDR3. TCRdb re-called the multiplex PCR reads with MiXCR, one entry per CDR3 protein. The table lists about 560,000 distinct CDR3 sequences, 15% to 20% of them singletons, with about 20% in the top ten. Sample: blood. The receptor's source is a young woman with Graves' hyperthyroidism.

CDR3 in DNA: TGCGCCAGCAGCTACGGGACAGGGGTTAATTCACCCCTCCACTTT. Translation: CASSYGTGVNSPLHF. This chain connects TRBV5-1 to TRBJ1-6; 10 bases are a match to TRBD1. The J segment lost 6 bases and the V segment lost 3 bases, leaving 3 bases of the junction unmatched. Germline CDR1 SGHRS, CDR2 YFSETQ. The CDR3 contains 15 residues.